This is a list of T cell receptor beta chains from one sample in a study of cytotoxic CD8 clonotypes in ibrutinib-treated CLL. Method: immunoSEQ multiplex PCR; TCRdb's copy keeps in-frame clones and lacks some. In the table there are about 16,000 clones, roughly 65% of which are singletons. This sample comprised PBMCs, obtained before ibrutinib treatment. Source of these receptors: a human donor with chronic lymphocytic leukemia. The CDR3 runs from the conserved cysteine through the conserved F or W. D genes are given only for firm matches. Clone size is shown for a subset of rows, as once, few, many or a class of expanded clone.

V: TRBV2; J: TRBJ2-6; D: .; size: few; CDR3: CASSETVGANVLTF; DNA: TGTGCCAGCAGTGAAACTGTGGGGGCCAACGTCCTGACTTTC
V: TRBV2; J: TRBJ1-5; D: TRBD1; size: .; CDR3: CASTSDRGGNQPQHF; DNA: TGTGCCAGCACCTCGGACAGGGGGGGCAATCAGCCCCAGCATTTT
V: TRBV6-4; J: TRBJ2-5; D: TRBD1; size: once; CDR3: CASKGDRQGEDF; DNA: TGTGCCAGCAAGGGGGATAGACAGGGGGAGGACTTC
V: TRBV2; J: TRBJ2-3; D: .; size: medium-sized; CDR3: CATRMPSGTDTQYF; DNA: TGTGCCACTCGTATGCCGTCGGGGACAGATACGCAGTATTTT
V: TRBV5-1; J: TRBJ2-2; D: .; size: few; CDR3: CASSLEGSDTGELFF; DNA: TGCGCCAGCAGCTTGGAAGGGTCGGACACCGGGGAGCTGTTTTTT
V: TRBV9; J: TRBJ2-5; D: .; size: .; CDR3: CASSVVGGRQETQYF; DNA: TGTGCCAGCAGCGTAGTGGGCGGACGCCAAGAGACCCAGTACTTC
V: TRBV19; J: TRBJ2-2; D: TRBD1; size: once; CDR3: CASSIQGVRTGELFF; DNA: TGTGCCAGTAGTATACAGGGGGTTAGGACCGGGGAGCTGTTTTTT
V: TRBV18; J: TRBJ1-4; D: .; size: .; CDR3: CASSPYRDFGLFF; DNA: TGTGCCAGCTCACCCTATAGGGACTTTGGGCTGTTTTTT
V: TRBV5-1; J: TRBJ2-1; D: TRBD2; size: .; CDR3: CASRTPSGFYNEQFF; DNA: TGCGCCAGCAGGACCCCTAGCGGTTTTTACAATGAGCAGTTCTTC
V: TRBV6-5; J: TRBJ1-1; D: .; size: .; CDR3: CASRGGGITEAFF; DNA: TGTGCCAGCAGAGGGGGGGGGATCACTGAAGCTTTCTTT
V: TRBV6-1; J: TRBJ2-5; D: TRBD1; size: .; CDR3: CASSGGQGETQYF; DNA: TGTGCCAGCAGTGGGGGACAGGGGGAGACCCAGTACTTC
V: TRBV6-5; J: TRBJ2-3; D: TRBD1; size: .; CDR3: CASSRGQSTDTQYF; DNA: TGTGCCAGCAGCAGGGGACAGAGCACAGATACGCAGTATTTT
V: TRBV7-2; J: TRBJ2-7; D: TRBD1; size: .; CDR3: CASSLAPEDRVKSYEQYF; DNA: TGTGCCAGCAGCTTAGCCCCCGAAGACAGGGTGAAATCCTACGAGCAGTACTTC
V: TRBV27; J: TRBJ2-7; D: TRBD1; size: .; CDR3: CASSLPPDDRGYEQYF; DNA: TGTGCCAGCAGTTTACCCCCCGATGACAGGGGCTACGAGCAGTACTTC
V: TRBV6-6; J: TRBJ1-6; D: .; size: few; CDR3: CASSYGSPLHF; DNA: TGTGCCAGCAGTTATGGTTCACCCCTCCACTTT
V: TRBV5-1; J: TRBJ1-3; D: TRBD1; size: .; CDR3: CASSPTGGPSGNTIYF; DNA: TGCGCCAGCAGCCCTACAGGGGGCCCCTCTGGAAACACCATATATTTT
V: TRBV27; J: TRBJ2-3; D: .; size: .; CDR3: CASSLLGDTQYF; DNA: TGTGCCAGCAGTTTATTAGGAGATACGCAGTATTTT
V: TRBV6-5; J: TRBJ2-1; D: .; size: .; CDR3: CASSYSIVGKNEQFF; DNA: TGTGCCAGCAGTTACTCCATTGTGGGGAAAAATGAGCAGTTCTTC
V: TRBV28; J: TRBJ1-1; D: .; size: .; CDR3: CASTSKGGAFF; DNA: TGTGCCAGCACCTCGAAGGGGGGAGCTTTCTTT
V: TRBV7-3; J: TRBJ2-7; D: .; size: few; CDR3: CASSIGPTKTYEQYF; DNA: TGTGCCAGCAGCATTGGTCCGACAAAAACCTACGAGCAGTACTTC
V: TRBV18; J: TRBJ2-7; D: TRBD1; size: .; CDR3: CASSTRDRQSYEQYF; DNA: TGTGCCAGCTCAACGAGGGACAGACAATCCTACGAGCAGTACTTC
V: TRBV11-3; J: TRBJ2-5; D: .; size: .; CDR3: CASSFGGMTQETQYF; DNA: TGTGCCAGCAGCTTTGGGGGAATGACTCAAGAGACCCAGTACTTC
V: TRBV28; J: TRBJ2-3; D: .; size: .; CDR3: CASSFPRSTDTQYF; DNA: TGTGCCAGCAGTTTCCCTCGGAGCACAGATACGCAGTATTTT
V: TRBV2; J: TRBJ1-5; D: TRBD1; size: once; CDR3: CASSEIDRDGQPQHF; DNA: TGTGCCAGCAGTGAAATCGACAGGGACGGTCAGCCCCAGCATTTT
V: TRBV11-3; J: TRBJ2-5; D: .; size: .; CDR3: CASSLQGGETQYF; DNA: TGTGCCAGCAGCTTGCAAGGGGGAGAGACCCAGTACTTC
V: TRBV5-1; J: TRBJ1-6; D: .; size: .; CDR3: CASSLGGRWGSPLHF; DNA: TGCGCCAGCAGCTTGGGGGGTCGTTGGGGTTCACCCCTCCACTTT
V: TRBV19; J: TRBJ1-3; D: TRBD1; size: .; CDR3: CASSPRTGMDGNTIYF; DNA: TGTGCCAGTAGTCCCCGGACAGGGATGGATGGAAACACCATATATTTT
V: TRBV6-4; J: TRBJ2-7; D: TRBD1; size: .; CDR3: CASNLRDRVCEQYF; DNA: TGTGCCAGCAATCTCCGGGACAGGGTCTGCGAGCAGTACTTC
V: TRBV6-1; J: TRBJ2-3; D: .; size: .; CDR3: CASTIRGSTDTQYF; DNA: TGTGCCAGCACTATCCGGGGGAGCACAGATACGCAGTATTTT
V: TRBV5-1; J: TRBJ1-2; D: .; size: .; CDR3: CASSFNRPGTTEGYTF; DNA: TGCGCCAGCAGCTTCAACCGCCCCGGGACAACTGAAGGCTACACCTTC
V: TRBV11-3; J: TRBJ2-3; D: .; size: few; CDR3: CASSSLAGRAQYF; DNA: TGTGCCAGCAGCTCCCTAGCCGGGCGTGCGCAGTATTTT
V: TRBV11-2; J: TRBJ1-1; D: .; size: .; CDR3: CASSLAWELNTEAFF; DNA: TGTGCCAGCAGCTTAGCATGGGAGTTGAACACTGAAGCTTTCTTT
V: TRBV7-8; J: TRBJ1-1; D: TRBD1; size: once; CDR3: CASSPPGTGNTEAFF; DNA: TGTGCCAGCAGCCCCCCCGGGACAGGGAACACTGAAGCTTTCTTT
V: TRBV19; J: TRBJ2-3; D: .; size: once; CDR3: CASTSWGDSTDTQYF; DNA: TGTGCCAGTACCTCGTGGGGGGACAGCACAGATACGCAGTATTTT
V: TRBV9; J: TRBJ1-6; D: TRBD1; size: .; CDR3: CASSSEGQANSPLHF; DNA: TGTGCCAGCAGCTCCGAGGGACAGGCAAATTCACCCCTCCACTTT
V: TRBV11-3; J: TRBJ2-2; D: TRBD1; size: .; CDR3: CASSLRQGDVGELFF; DNA: TGTGCCAGCAGCTTAAGACAGGGGGATGTCGGGGAGCTGTTTTTT